Presented here are 9 T cell receptor beta chains from one specimen sequenced in a study of blood T cell repertoires in COVID-19 (dated by TCRdb to 2020 to 2022). The library came from the immunoSEQ multiplex PCR assay. Drawn from immuneACCESS, this table holds only the in-frame rearrangements with V and J called that TCRdb kept. Clones are partly lost; checked studies trace under half to an unresolved V gene and leave the rest unexplained. This sample comprises over 150,000 clones, over 60% of them detected only once. The biggest ten clones account for 3% to 4.5% of the sample. What was sequenced was peripheral blood. The receptor source for this set is a woman of 80 years or more with acute or convalescent COVID-19.

Details on this clone: Distinct nucleotide sequences in the sample also encode this CDR3. The chain carries TRBV5-1 and TRBJ2-1; D remains ambiguous. CDR1 and CDR2 from the germline V gene are SGHRS and YFSETQ. Trimming pared 0 bases from V and 1 base from J, leaving 5 bases between. The CDR3 contains 14 residues. CDR3 DNA sequence: TGCGCCAGCAGCTTGGGAGATTCCTACAATGAGCAGTTCTTC. It codes for CASSLGDSYNEQFF.

This clone was observed a handful of times. This chain connects TRBV7-2 to TRBJ2-7, with TRBD1 matching over 10 bases. The germline V gene has CDR1 SGHTA and CDR2 FQGNSA. This CDR3 spans 17 amino acids. V was pared by 5 bases and J by 0 bases, with 10 bases of the junction left unmatched. CDR3 sequence: CASSTLTGGFNSYEQYF. DNA for the CDR3: TGTGCCAGCAGCACCCTGACAGGGGGCTTTAACTCCTACGAGCAGTACTTC.

This clone was detected once. The rearrangement joins TRBV11-2 to TRBJ1-1; D ambiguous. CDR3 length: 16 amino acids. The germline gives CDR1 SGHAT, CDR2 FQNNGV. Trimming stripped 2 bases from V and 0 bases from J, with 13 bases between. The CDR3 region is CASSLRPAGMNTEAFF. The CDR3 DNA reads as TGTGCCAGCAGCTTACGCCCGGCGGGAATGAACACTGAAGCTTTCTTT.

Comments on this clone: The same CDR3 also results from other DNA sequences found in this sample. V is TRBV6-1 and J is TRBJ2-1; the D gene is possibly TRBD2 (5 bases). The CDR3 has 15 amino acids. V shed 2 bases and J shed 0 bases, with 8 bases lying between them. The germline V gene encodes CDR1 MNHNS and CDR2 SASEGT. The CDR3 region is CASSEMAGSYNEQFF. The CDR3 DNA follows: TGTGCCAGCAGTGAAATGGCGGGCTCCTACAATGAGCAGTTCTTC.

This sequence joins TRBV18 and TRBJ1-1, with TRBD1 identical over 8 bases. Germline trimming cut 3 bases from V and 1 base from J; bases unmatched to any gene: 7. Germline values: CDR1 KGHSH, CDR2 LQKENI. The CDR3 runs to 16 residues. This CDR3 reads CASSPLTGERNTEAFF. CDR3 nucleotides: TGTGCCAGCTCACCGTTGACAGGGGAGAGGAACACTGAAGCTTTCTTT.

The chain recombines TRBV27 with TRBJ2-3; TRBD2 matches at 10 bases. CDR3 length: 16 residues. The V gene's germline CDR1 is MNHEY and CDR2 SMNVEV (reference sequence). V shed 6 bases, J shed 3 bases, and the junction held 9 bases outside the gene matches. The CDR3 region is CASSQRSGGATDTQYF. For the CDR3, the DNA is TGTGCCAGCAGCCAGCGGAGCGGGGGGGCGACAGATACGCAGTATTTT.

The CDR3 DNA is TGTGCCAGCTCACCTGAGAGGTTCAACGGCTACAATGAGCAGTTCTTC. Translation gives CASSPERFNGYNEQFF. J is TRBJ2-1 and V is TRBV18; D not certain. V lost 3 bases and J lost 3, with 15 bases in between. Germline V lookup: CDR1 KGHSH, CDR2 LQKENI. This CDR3 comprises 16 residues.

The rearrangement joins TRBV5-1 to TRBJ2-7; no clear D gene. The CDR3 is made up of 14 amino acids. With 4 bases removed from V and 0 bases from J, the gap between germline ends came to 11 bases. Germline assignment: CDR1 SGHRS and CDR2 YFSETQ. The chain's CDR3 is CASSPLTNSYEQYF. The CDR3 nucleotides are TGCGCCAGCAGCCCATTGACAAACTCCTACGAGCAGTACTTC.

The chain links TRBV24-1 to TRBJ1-2; possible D gene TRBD1, 6 bases. The germline V gene has CDR1 KGHDR and CDR2 SFDVKD. Trimming cost V 5 bases and J 5 bases, with 14 bases left between them. The CDR3 is made up of 14 amino acids. The CDR3 sequence: CATSADDRPYGYTF. The CDR3 DNA is TGTGCCACCAGTGCCGACGACAGGCCTTATGGCTACACCTTC.